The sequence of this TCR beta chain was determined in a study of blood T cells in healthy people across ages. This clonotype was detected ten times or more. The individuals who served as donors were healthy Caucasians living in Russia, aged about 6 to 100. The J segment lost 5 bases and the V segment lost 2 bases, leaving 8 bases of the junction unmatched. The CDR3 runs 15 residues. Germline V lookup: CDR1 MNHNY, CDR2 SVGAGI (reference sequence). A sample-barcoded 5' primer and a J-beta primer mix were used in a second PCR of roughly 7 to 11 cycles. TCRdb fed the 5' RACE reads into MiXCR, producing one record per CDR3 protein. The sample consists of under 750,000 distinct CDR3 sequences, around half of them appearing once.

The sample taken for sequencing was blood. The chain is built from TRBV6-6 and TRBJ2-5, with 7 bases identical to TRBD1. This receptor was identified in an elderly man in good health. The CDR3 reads CASSYRDSPGETQYF. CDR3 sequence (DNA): TGTGCCAGCAGTTACCGGGACAGCCCCGGGGAGACCCAGTACTTC.